These 8 T cell receptor beta chains originate from one sample sequenced in a study of blood T cell repertoires in COVID-19 (dated by TCRdb to between 2020 and 2021). Library preparation employed the immunoSEQ multiplex PCR assay. The table comes from immuneACCESS by way of TCRdb, which keeps in-frame sequences with V and J called. Part of the clones is missing from these tables; in studies checked, under half for an unresolved V gene and the rest for unknown reasons. Recorded for this sample are roughly 310,000 clones; approximately 89% of them occurred a single time. The ten largest clones take up over 8% of the sample. Sequenced sample: PBMCs or T cells enriched from blood (not recorded which). Receptors originate from a woman aged 40 to 50 who had recovered from COVID-19.

The J gene is TRBJ2-2, the V gene TRBV7-9, with D maybe TRBD2 (5 bases). The CDR3 loop spans 13 amino acids. V gave up 5 bases and J gave up 2 bases, with 6 bases separating them. In germline, CDR1 is SEHNR, CDR2 FQNEAQ (reference sequence). CDR3 amino acids: CASSRTNTGELFF. In nucleotides, the CDR3 is TGTGCCAGCAGCAGGACTAACACCGGGGAGCTGTTTTTT.

The V call is TRBV28, the J call TRBJ1-2; unclear D gene. The ends were cut back, 2 bases at V and 0 bases at J, with 7 bases in the middle. CDR1 MDHEN and CDR2 SYDVKM come from the germline V gene. The CDR3 is made up of 14 amino acids. The CDR3 loop is CASSLTSSNYGYTF. The DNA of the CDR3 is TGTGCCAGCAGTTTAACCAGTTCTAACTATGGCTACACCTTC.

V usage is TRBV6-5 and J usage is TRBJ2-5; D perhaps matches TRBD2 (5 bases). The CDR3 covers 13 residues. Trimming took 4 bases from V and 4 from J, leaving 10 bases between them. Germline values: CDR1 MNHEY, CDR2 SVGAGI. CDR3 sequence: CASSSFEGETQYF. In DNA form, the CDR3 reads TGTGCCAGCAGTTCCTTTGAGGGAGAGACCCAGTACTTC.

The table lists this clone with a count of one. The rearrangement links TRBV7-8 to TRBJ2-7; 8 bases align to TRBD2. Germline values: CDR1 SGHVS, CDR2 FQNEAQ. V shed 8 bases, J shed 6 bases, and the junction held 15 bases outside the gene matches. The CDR3 sequence is 15 residues long. The CDR3 loop is CASFPGGAHSSEQYF. CDR3 bases: TGTGCCAGCTTTCCCGGGGGGGCTCATAGTTCCGAGCAGTACTTC.

The rearrangement joins TRBV27 to TRBJ2-5; TRBD1 agrees at 9 bases. V lost 1 base, J lost 5 bases, and 8 bases stayed unmatched. This CDR3 comprises 16 residues. Germline V CDR1 and CDR2: MNHEY, SMNVEV (reference sequence). CDR3 DNA: TGTGCCAGCAGTTTATTAGGGACAGGGATTCGGGAGACCCAGTACTTC. It specifies CASSLLGTGIRETQYF.

The chain couples TRBV2 to TRBJ2-7, with 8 bases identical to TRBD1. CDR1 and CDR2 (germline): SNHLY, FYNNEI. The CDR3 totals 15 residues. V trimming: 4 bases; J trimming: 3 bases; junction bases outside the gene matches: 8. CDR3 amino acids: CASSAQGAGFYEQYF. The DNA for the CDR3 is TGTGCCAGCAGTGCCCAGGGGGCCGGCTTCTACGAGCAGTACTTC.

To note about this clone: One end of the junction is discordant with germline, which a read error may explain. The CDR3 region has the DNA TGTGCCAGCAGCCCGACAGATTCACCCCTCCACTTC. Protein sequence: CASSPTDSPLHF. The V call is TRBV12-3 or TRBV12-4, the J call TRBJ1-6, with D tentatively TRBD1 (5 bases). The CDR3 runs 12 residues.

The CDR3 DNA sequence: TGTGCCAGCAGCCTAGGGGGGGTGTCGAATGAAGCTTTCTTT. This encodes CASSLGGVSNEAFF. The V gene is TRBV7-3, the J gene TRBJ1-1; D possibly corresponds to TRBD1 (6 bases). CDR3 length: 14 residues. The ends were cut back, 5 bases at V and 7 bases at J, with 17 bases in the middle. CDR1 is SGHTA and CDR2 is FQGTGA in the germline V gene.